This T cell receptor beta chain was recorded in a study of CD8+CD57+ T cells in acquired aplastic anemia. Whole-study results and caveats: Around 29 CD8+ CDR3 sequences were shared between patients and controls.

With regard to this clonotype: Its antigen is unknown.

Genomic DNA, the template, was used for profiling of the TCR beta VDJ and CDR3. Using its own MiXCR run on the reads, TCRdb lists one record per CDR3 protein. This table has hundreds of thousands of distinct CDR3 sequences, roughly a third appearing once. CDR1 is ENHRY and CDR2 is SYGVKD in the germline V gene. This CDR3 spans 13 amino acids. Trimming took off 3 bases at V and 5 bases at J, with 10 bases between the two ends. All sequencing subjects had displayed CD8+CD57+ cell expansion on flow cytometry. The cohort consisted entirely of patients having severe acquired aplastic anemia. Sequenced sample: sorted CD4+, CD8+, or CD8+CD57+ T cells (not recorded which) from PBMCs. The TCR was taken from a human donor with aplastic anemia. The gene calls are TRBV10-3 and TRBJ2-5; D is unclear. The CDR3 sequence: CAISDRVVETQYF. CDR3 DNA sequence: TGTGCCATCAGTGATCGGGTGGTGGAGACCCAGTACTTC.